The clone carrying this T cell receptor (beta chain) was seen at least ten times. The antigen remains unidentified. The data are from a study of T cells in Graves' hyperthyroidism and ophthalmopathy. Whole-study context: Blood from the periphery was taken at initial diagnosis, before any treatment.

Graves' hyperthyroidism qualified as stable when ophthalmopathy did not progress within 18 months. The hyperthyroidism was newly diagnosed and had lasted under 2 months; the patients were aged 18 to 65. Germline V gene data show CDR1 as SGDLS and CDR2 as YYNGEE. CDR3 size: 18 residues. Trimming at V came to 0 bases and at J to 3 bases, leaving 14 bases not matched to a gene. Amplification targeted TCR beta CDR3 regions from RNA transcripts. Initially, a first-round RT-PCR of the TCR CDR3 employed the HTBI primer set. MiXCR, applied by TCRdb to the multiplex PCR reads, yields one record per CDR3 protein. The repertoire holds 500,000 to 550,000 distinct CDR3 sequences, with around 20% as singletons. Findings and limits, study-wide: From stable hyperthyroidism, ophthalmopathy was separated by a 13 V-J model.

Material: blood. The J gene is TRBJ1-2, the V gene TRBV9; 7 bases align to TRBD1. The clonotype was recovered from a man between 18 and 29 years old with Graves' hyperthyroidism. The CDR3 DNA reads TGTGCCAGCAGCGTAGGGCCCGCAGGGGGGTTGAGGGACTATGGCTACACCTTC. Translating it yields CASSVGPAGGLRDYGYTF. Supplemented by reference TRBV9 and TRBJ1-2, the full variable domain reads DSGVTQTPKHLITATGQRVTLRCSPRSGDLSVYWYQQSLDQGLQFLIQYYNGEERAKGNILERFSAQQFPDLHSELNLSSLELGDSALYFCASSVGPAGGLRDYGYTFGSGTRLTVV.